These 10 T cell receptor beta chains came from one sample sequenced in a study of neoadjuvant anti-PD-1 for oral cavity cancer. Produced via immunoSEQ multiplex PCR; TCRdb's table is partial and in-frame only. The sample holds 7,000 to 9,000 clones, roughly 58% seen once. Sequencing used tumor tissue, obtained before nivolumab (anti-PD-1) treatment. Receptors were obtained from a person aged 40 to 85 with oral cavity squamous cell carcinoma.

This clone was seen once. The chain uses TRBV5-1 and TRBJ2-7; tentatively, D is TRBD2 (5 bases). The CDR3 runs 12 residues. The ends were cut back, 1 base at V and 5 bases at J, with 7 bases in the middle. Germline assignment: CDR1 SGHRS and CDR2 YFSETQ. CDR3 sequence reads: CASSLFGDEQYF. CDR3 bases: TGCGCCAGCAGCTTGTTCGGGGACGAGCAGTACTTC.

The chain uses TRBV5-6 and TRBJ1-2; D is unclear. The V and J ends lost 0 bases and 8 bases respectively, with 11 bases between them. The CDR3 sequence is 13 residues long. Germline-derived CDR1 and CDR2 are SGHDT and YYEEEE. The DNA of the CDR3 is TGTGCCAGCAGCTTGGTTGGGGTAGGGGGCTACACCTTC. This sequence encodes CASSLVGVGGYTF.

The V gene is TRBV5-6, the J gene TRBJ2-3; tentative D call: TRBD1 (5 bases). CDR3 length: 16 amino acids. Germline V gives CDR1 SGHDT, CDR2 YYEEEE. Between the trimmed V and J ends, which lost 4 bases and 2 bases, there was a span of 17 bases. The CDR3 sequence is CASSPSRNRLTDTQYF. As DNA, the CDR3 is TGTGCCAGCAGCCCCTCCCGGAACAGGCTCACAGATACGCAGTATTTT.

The chain uses TRBV6-1 and TRBJ1-6; D perhaps matches TRBD1 (6 bases). The CDR3 loop spans 15 amino acids. V was pared by 7 bases and J by 5 bases, with 15 bases between. Per the germline V gene, CDR1 is MNHNS and CDR2 is SASEGT. CDR3 residues: CASTLDRPDNSPLHF. CDR3 nucleotide sequence: TGTGCCAGCACCCTAGACAGGCCCGATAATTCACCCCTCCACTTT.

The chain is built from TRBV27 and TRBJ2-2; 8 nucleotides match TRBD2. Per the germline V gene, CDR1 is MNHEY and CDR2 is SMNVEV (reference sequence). CDR3 size: 17 residues. The V gene end was trimmed by 2 bases and the J gene end by 2 bases; junction bases not matched to a gene: 7. The CDR3 protein is CASSLMGSGINTGELFF. DNA for the CDR3: TGTGCCAGCAGTTTAATGGGTAGCGGGATTAACACCGGGGAGCTGTTTTTT.

CDR3 in DNA: TGTGCCAGCTCACCCGACCCCACCTCGCGGTTAGGGGGCAATCAGCCCCAGCATTTT. Translation: CASSPDPTSRLGGNQPQHF. The chain is built from TRBV18 and TRBJ1-5, with D perhaps matching TRBD1 (5 bases). This CDR3 region has 19 residues. Deletions cut 3 bases from V and 2 bases from J, with 23 bases between. Germline V CDR1 and CDR2: KGHSH, LQKENI.

Worth noting for this clone: At one end the junction does not follow the germline gene, possibly because of a read error. The same CDR3 can be traced to other DNA sequences in this sample. The chain is built from TRBV5-1 and TRBJ2-1, with D maybe TRBD2 (5 bases). CDR1 and CDR2 from the germline V gene are SGHRS and YFSETQ. The CDR3 runs to 14 residues. The DNA for the CDR3 is TGCGCCAGTAGCTTGGCCGGGGTAGTGAATGAGCAGTTCTTC. Its translation is CASSLAGVVNEQFF.

The chain couples TRBV7-6 to TRBJ2-3; TRBD2 is a possible D gene (7 bases). This CDR3 is 16 amino acids long. With 2 bases removed from V and 0 bases from J, the gap between germline ends came to 12 bases. Germline loops: CDR1 SGHVS, CDR2 FNYEAQ. CDR3 loop: CASSLYGGGSTDTQYF. CDR3 nucleotides: TGTGCCAGCAGCTTATATGGCGGGGGCAGCACAGATACGCAGTATTTT.

A few counts support this clone. The chain links TRBV5-8 to TRBJ2-6; D unresolved. With 6 bases removed from V and 9 bases from J, the gap between germline ends came to 13 bases. The V gene's germline CDR1 is SGHTS and CDR2 YDEGEE. The CDR3 has 13 amino acids. The CDR3 DNA is TGTGCCAGCACCCCATCCGGTATCAACGTCCTGACTTTC. Translated, it gives CASTPSGINVLTF.

V usage is TRBV5-1 and J usage is TRBJ2-5, with a weak D call TRBD1 (6 bases). Trimming removed 2 bases from V and 2 bases from J, with 13 bases in between. The CDR3 contains 15 residues. CDR1 and CDR2 (germline): SGHRS, YFSETQ. CDR3 sequence: CASSFTTGRQETQYF. CDR3 nucleotide sequence: TGCGCCAGCAGCTTTACAACAGGGAGACAAGAGACCCAGTACTTC. Variable domain in full (rest from reference TRBV5-1 and TRBJ2-5): KAGVTQTPRYLIKTRGQQVTLSCSPISGHRSVSWYQQTPGQGLQFLFEYFSETQRNKGNFPGRFSGRQFSNSRSEMNVSTLELGDSALYLCASSFTTGRQETQYFGPGTRLLVL.